These 10 T cell receptor beta chains came from one sample sequenced in a study of blood T cell repertoires in COVID-19. The repertoire was sequenced with immunoSEQ multiplex PCR; TCRdb's copy has only in-frame clones and lacks some. The profile shows fewer than 300,000 clones, about 81% of them singletons. The sample comprised peripheral blood. The receptors here all came from a human donor with COVID-19, enrolled during active disease. The donor label of this sample is uncertain.

V and J are TRBV5-4 and TRBJ2-1; 7 positions match TRBD2. CDR3 length: 16 residues. CDR1 and CDR2 from the germline V gene are SGHNT and YYREEE (reference sequence). J lost 2 bases, V lost 3 bases, and 8 bases had no gene match. CDR3 nucleotide sequence: TGTGCCAGCAGCTCTAATAGCGGGCCAACCTACAATGAGCAGTTCTTC. Residues: CASSSNSGPTYNEQFF.

CDR3 DNA sequence: TGTGCCAGCGGAGGGAGTAACTATGGCTACACCTTC. It yields the protein CASGGSNYGYTF. The J gene is TRBJ1-2, the V gene TRBV3-1 (or the pseudogene TRBV3-2); D remains ambiguous. CDR1 is LGHDT and CDR2 is YNNKEL in the germline V gene (reference sequence). There are 12 residues in the CDR3. V lost 8 bases and J lost 1, with 8 bases in between.

CDR3 protein: CASGRDDSYEQYF. In DNA form, the CDR3 reads TGTGCCAGCGGGAGGGACGACTCCTACGAGCAGTACTTC. V and J are TRBV27 and TRBJ2-7; 7 bases are a match to TRBD2. This CDR3 spans 13 amino acids. Germline V CDR1 and CDR2: MNHEY, SMNVEV (reference sequence). The J segment lost 0 bases and the V segment lost 8 bases, leaving 4 bases of the junction unmatched.

The chain employs TRBV30 and TRBJ1-2; D is unclear. The CDR3 runs 14 residues. Trimming left V 4 bases short and J 8 bases short, with 20 bases between. CDR1 and CDR2 (germline): GTSNPN, SVGIG (reference sequence). CDR3 residues: CAWTSGVPGWGYTF. In nucleotides, the CDR3 is TGTGCCTGGACGTCCGGGGTGCCGGGATGGGGCTACACCTTC.

The chain joins TRBV18 to TRBJ2-3; 12 bases map to TRBD1. CDR1 is KGHSH, CDR2 LQKENI, per germline. The V gene end was trimmed by 8 bases and the J gene end by 4 bases; junction bases not matched to a gene: 7. The CDR3 loop spans 15 amino acids. CDR3 region: CASARDRGLADTQYF. CDR3 DNA: TGTGCCAGCGCCCGGGACAGGGGGCTAGCAGATACGCAGTATTTT.

The rearrangement links TRBV5-8 to TRBJ1-5, with TRBD1 as a possible D gene (5 bases). The CDR3 runs to 15 residues. Per the germline V gene, CDR1 is SGHTS and CDR2 is YDEGEE. V shed 5 bases and J shed 3 bases, with 15 bases lying between them. This CDR3 reads CASSLRVNNNQPQHF. The CDR3 region has the DNA TGTGCCAGCAGTCTCAGGGTTAACAACAATCAGCCCCAGCATTTT. The full variable domain, completed using reference TRBV5-8 and TRBJ1-5, is EAGVTQSPTHLIKTRGQQATLRCSPISGHTSVYWYQQALGLGLQFLLWYDEGEERNRGNFPPRFSGRQFPNYSSELNVNALELEDSALYLCASSLRVNNNQPQHFGDGTRLSIL.

The chain couples TRBV5-6 to TRBJ2-2; 7 bases are a match to TRBD1. The ends lost 7 bases at V and 5 bases at J; junction bases unmatched: 8. CDR1 is SGHDT and CDR2 is YYEEEE in the germline V gene. The CDR3 contains 14 residues. The CDR3 protein is CASQGGKVTGELFF. The CDR3 DNA reads as TGTGCCAGCCAAGGGGGCAAGGTGACCGGGGAGCTGTTTTTT.

The chain recombines TRBV5-1 with TRBJ1-4; D might be TRBD1 (6 bases). Germline CDR1 reads SGHRS; CDR2 reads YFSETQ. The CDR3 spans 14 residues. Trimming left V 8 bases short and J 2 bases short, with 13 bases between. The chain's CDR3 is CASTRGGTNEKLFF. The CDR3 coding sequence is TGCGCCAGTACCAGGGGAGGGACTAATGAAAAACTGTTTTTT.

CDR3 amino acids: CASSPGAGVTEAFF. CDR3 DNA sequence: TGTGCCAGCAGCCCTGGGGCGGGGGTCACTGAAGCTTTCTTT. V gene TRBV7-8 combines with J gene TRBJ1-1; a weak D match, TRBD1 (5 bases). The CDR3 totals 14 residues. The germline gives CDR1 SGHVS, CDR2 FQNEAQ. Trimming removed 5 bases at V and 4 bases at J, with 14 bases between.

The rearrangement joins TRBV29-1 to TRBJ2-5; no clear D gene. The CDR3 has 11 residues. Between the trimmed V and J ends, which lost 4 bases and 2 bases, there was a span of 5 bases. Per the germline V gene, CDR1 is SQVTM and CDR2 is ANQGSEA. In DNA, the CDR3 is TGCAGCGTTGCGGAGCAAGAGACCCAGTACTTC. Encoded protein: CSVAEQETQYF.